The 14 T cell receptor beta chains below come from one sample, sequenced in a study of blood T cell repertoires in COVID-19. Only in-frame clones appear in the TCRdb table, and some are missing; sequencing was by immunoSEQ multiplex PCR. This sample has over 55,000 clones, with 70% to 90% found just once. Sequencing was done on a sample of peripheral blood. These receptor sequences come from a woman of 80 years or more with acute or convalescent COVID-19.

As to this clone: Relative to the germline gene, one junction end is altered; a read error may explain this. The CDR3 spells CASRGPQGASLSRF. The CDR3 DNA follows: TGTGCCAGCAGAGGACCACAGGGGGCATCACTCTCCCGCTTC. This chain connects TRBV6-5 to TRBJ2-7, with 9 bases identical to TRBD1. Germline assignment: CDR1 MNHEY and CDR2 SVGAGI. The CDR3 sequence is 14 residues long.

The chain joins TRBV30 to TRBJ2-1; 8 bases agree with TRBD2. This CDR3 is built from 13 residues. The junction had 10 bases not matched to a gene; V was cut back by 1 base and J by 14 bases. Per germline, CDR1 GTSNPN and CDR2 SVGIG (reference sequence). The CDR3, as DNA: TGTGCCTGGAGTGACCAATTAGCGGGACTGGAGTTCTTC. Protein sequence: CAWSDQLAGLEFF.

This chain uses TRBV2 with TRBJ1-6, with a tentative D call TRBD1 (5 bases). CDR1 and CDR2 from the germline V gene are SNHLY and FYNNEI. V lost 5 bases and J 0 bases, leaving 8 bases between the germline ends. The length of the CDR3 is 15 residues. For the CDR3, the DNA is TGTGCCAGCAGTCCTGACAGCTCCTATAATTCACCCCTCCACTTT. Translation: CASSPDSSYNSPLHF.

This chain uses TRBV7-6 with TRBJ1-5; TRBD1 matches 9 bases. Germline loops: CDR1 SGHVS, CDR2 FNYEAQ. The ends lost 5 bases at V and 3 bases at J; junction bases unmatched: 5. This CDR3 comprises 15 residues. CDR3 protein: CASSPGQGINQPQHF. CDR3 DNA sequence: TGTGCCAGCAGCCCGGGACAGGGCATCAATCAGCCCCAGCATTTT.

This clone has just one count. This chain uses TRBV15 with TRBJ1-4, with a tentative D call TRBD1 (5 bases). Trimming removed 0 bases at V and 6 bases at J, with 20 bases between. Germline V CDR1 and CDR2: LNHNV, YYDKDF (reference sequence). This CDR3 contains 18 residues. This CDR3 reads CATSRDGGSLYRDEKLFF. CDR3 nucleotide sequence: TGTGCCACCAGCAGAGATGGGGGGTCTTTGTATAGGGATGAAAAACTGTTTTTT. Together with reference TRBV15 and TRBJ1-4, the CDR3 gives the full variable domain: DAMVIQNPRYQVTQFGKPVTLSCSQTLNHNVMYWYQQKSSQAPKLLFHYYDKDFNNEADTPDNFQSRRPNTSFCFLDIRSPGLGDTAMYLCATSRDGGSLYRDEKLFFGSGTQLSVL.

This clone was counted a few times. The J gene is TRBJ1-1, the V gene TRBV27; 8 nucleotides align to TRBD1. With 6 bases clipped from V and 2 bases from J, the junction kept 8 bases outside the gene matches. CDR3 length equals 15 residues. From germline, CDR1 is MNHEY and CDR2 SMNVEV (reference sequence). This chain's CDR3 is CASRAGGQANTEAFF. In DNA, the CDR3 is TGTGCCAGCAGAGCCGGGGGACAGGCAAACACTGAAGCTTTCTTT.

The V and J genes are TRBV7-2 and TRBJ2-7; D unresolved. Trimming cost V 5 bases and J 6 bases, with 11 bases left between them. Germline V gene sequence: CDR1 SGHTA, CDR2 FQGNSA. The CDR3 has 12 residues. CDR3 DNA: TGTGCCAGCAGCCTTCCAATGCGCGAGCAGTACTTC. Its protein product is CASSLPMREQYF.

This chain connects TRBV5-1 to TRBJ1-4; the D gene is possibly TRBD1 (6 bases). The germline V gene encodes CDR1 SGHRS and CDR2 YFSETQ. CDR3 length: 13 residues. V was clipped by 6 bases and J by 4 bases, with 10 bases between them. CDR3 sequence: CASNAGDNEKLFF. As DNA, the CDR3 is TGCGCCAGCAACGCAGGGGATAATGAAAAACTGTTTTTT.

The rearrangement uses TRBV30 and TRBJ2-7, with 7 nucleotides matching TRBD1. CDR3 size: 13 residues. Germline trimming cut 8 bases from V and 5 bases from J; bases unmatched to any gene: 12. Germline lookup yields CDR1 GTSNPN and CDR2 SVGIG (reference sequence). The CDR3 DNA sequence: TGTGCCACCAATACAGGGGATCACAACGAGCAGTACTTC. This sequence encodes CATNTGDHNEQYF.

The V gene is TRBV5-1, the J gene TRBJ2-7; 10 nucleotides align to TRBD1. The CDR3 is 14 amino acids. Trimming took 3 bases from V and 6 from J; bases not matched to a gene: 6. Germline-derived CDR1 and CDR2 are SGHRS and YFSETQ. The CDR3 sequence is CASSSGTGALEQYF. The CDR3 DNA is TGCGCCAGCAGCTCCGGGACAGGGGCCCTCGAGCAGTACTTC.

This clone occurred once. The V gene is TRBV3-1 (or the pseudogene TRBV3-2), the J gene TRBJ2-7, with D perhaps matching TRBD1 (6 bases). With 4 bases removed from V and 3 bases from J, the gap between germline ends came to 16 bases. CDR1 and CDR2 (germline): LGHDT, YNNKEL (reference sequence). The CDR3 sequence is 15 residues long. The CDR3 DNA reads TGTGCCAGCAGCCCCTCAGGCAGGGGTCGCTACGAGCAGTACTTC. It codes for CASSPSGRGRYEQYF.

The rearrangement joins TRBV6-2 or TRBV6-3 to TRBJ2-3; D unclear. V dropped 4 bases and J dropped 1 base, with 6 bases sitting between them. Germline V lookup: CDR1 MNHEY, CDR2 SVGEGT. The CDR3 extends over 13 amino acids. The CDR3: CASSFRGTDTQYF. CDR3 DNA sequence: TGTGCCAGCAGTTTTCGGGGCACAGATACGCAGTATTTT.

This clone was detected a few times. The genes are TRBV7-2 and TRBJ1-4; a possible D gene is TRBD1 (5 bases). This CDR3 is 14 amino acids long. The ends were cut back, 4 bases at V and 3 bases at J, with 9 bases in the middle. In germline, CDR1 is SGHTA, CDR2 FQGNSA. The CDR3 spells CASSSGFANEKLFF. For the CDR3, the DNA is TGTGCCAGCAGCTCAGGGTTTGCTAATGAAAAACTGTTTTTT.

V usage is TRBV10-3 and J usage is TRBJ2-2; 12 bases align to TRBD2. With V trimmed by 6 bases and J by 0 bases, 8 bases remained unmatched. CDR3 size: 18 residues. From germline, CDR1 is ENHRY and CDR2 SYGVKD. The CDR3 reads CAISPQGLAGPNTGELFF. For the CDR3, the DNA is TGTGCCATCAGCCCTCAGGGACTAGCGGGTCCGAACACCGGGGAGCTGTTTTTT.